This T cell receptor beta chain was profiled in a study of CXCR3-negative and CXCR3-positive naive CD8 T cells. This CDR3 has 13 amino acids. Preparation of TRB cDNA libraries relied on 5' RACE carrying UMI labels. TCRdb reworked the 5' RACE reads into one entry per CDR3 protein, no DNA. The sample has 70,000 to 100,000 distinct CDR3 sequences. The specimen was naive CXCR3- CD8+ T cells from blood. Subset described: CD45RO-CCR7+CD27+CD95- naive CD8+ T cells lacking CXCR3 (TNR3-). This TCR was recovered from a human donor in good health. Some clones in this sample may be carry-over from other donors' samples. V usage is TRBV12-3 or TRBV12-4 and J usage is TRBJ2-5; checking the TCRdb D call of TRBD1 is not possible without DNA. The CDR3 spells CASSLAPGKTQYF.